The 23 T cell receptor beta chains below were found in one sample sequenced in a study of blood T cell repertoires in COVID-19. Profiling relied on immunoSEQ multiplex PCR, and the TCRdb table lists in-frame clones only, not all of them. This sample yields some 96,000 clones, of which about nine tenths are seen a single time; about 1.8% belongs to the top ten. The material sequenced was peripheral blood. Every receptor here comes from a man in his sixties with acute or convalescent COVID-19.

This chain uses TRBV3-1 (or the pseudogene TRBV3-2) with TRBJ2-3; a weak D match, TRBD1 (5 bases). Germline assignment: CDR1 LGHDT and CDR2 YNNKEL (reference sequence). Trimming pared 3 bases from V and 8 bases from J, leaving 9 bases between. The CDR3 covers 12 residues. The CDR3 reads CASSQPQGTQYF. The CDR3 nucleotides read TGTGCCAGCAGCCAGCCCCAGGGTACGCAGTATTTT.

V gene TRBV11-2 combines with J gene TRBJ2-7; no firm D call. This CDR3 has 15 residues. Germline values: CDR1 SGHAT, CDR2 FQNNGV. Trimming cost V 4 bases and J 2 bases, with 15 bases left between them. CDR3 sequence: CASSWRLPRTYEQYF. In DNA, the CDR3 is TGTGCCAGCAGCTGGCGACTCCCCCGGACCTACGAGCAGTACTTC.

This rearrangement joins TRBV3-1 (or the pseudogene TRBV3-2) to TRBJ1-4; 7 bases fit TRBD1. V was clipped by 5 bases and J by 8 bases; unmatched bases: 8. The germline CDR1 and CDR2 sequences are LGHDT and YNNKEL (reference sequence). The CDR3 consists of 14 residues. Written as DNA, the CDR3 is TGTGCCAGCAGCGCTACAGGGGTTGGGGAAAAACTGTTTTTT. Translation gives CASSATGVGEKLFF.

The chain combines TRBV2 with TRBJ1-5; 9 bases are a match to TRBD1. Germline CDR1 and CDR2: SNHLY and FYNNEI. V trimming: 6 bases; J trimming: 1 base; junction bases outside the gene matches: 4. The CDR3 length is 15 residues. The DNA for the CDR3 is TGTGCCAGCAGGCCTGGGACAGGGAGCAATCAGCCCCAGCATTTT. Residues: CASRPGTGSNQPQHF. Full variable domain (outside the CDR3, taken from reference TRBV2 and TRBJ1-5): EPEVTQTPSHQVTQMGQEVILRCVPISNHLYFYWYRQILGQKVEFLVSFYNNEISEKSEIFDDQFSVERPDGSNFTLKIRSTKLEDSAMYFCASRPGTGSNQPQHFGDGTRLSIL.

This clone was observed once. The chain links TRBV30 to TRBJ1-4, with a weak D call TRBD1 (5 bases). In germline, CDR1 is GTSNPN, CDR2 SVGIG (reference sequence). This CDR3 spans 14 amino acids. V lost 0 bases and J 5 bases, leaving 10 bases between the germline ends. The chain's CDR3 is CAWSVGALNEKLFF. The CDR3 nucleotides are TGTGCCTGGAGTGTAGGGGCCCTGAATGAAAAACTGTTTTTT.

The CDR3 region is CASSLIGSGNEQFF. The CDR3 coding sequence is TGCGCCAGCAGCTTGATCGGGTCAGGGAATGAGCAGTTCTTC. The rearrangement links TRBV5-1 to TRBJ2-1; a possible D gene is TRBD1 (5 bases). Trimming took off 1 base at V and 7 bases at J, with 12 bases between the two ends. The CDR3 is 14 amino acids. Germline values: CDR1 SGHRS, CDR2 YFSETQ.

V is TRBV21-1 and J is TRBJ2-1; the table's D gene call, TRBD2, was not cross checked with the DNA. TRBV21-1 has pseudogene status. The CDR3 is 16 amino acids. For the CDR3, the DNA is TGTGCCAGCAGCCCTCCCGGGGCGGGGGGGCTCTATGAGCAGTTCTTC. The encoded protein is CASSPPGAGGLYEQFF.

This clone has just one count. The chain is built from TRBV12-3 or TRBV12-4 and TRBJ1-1; possibly TRBD1 for D (5 bases). The germline V and J ends were trimmed by 5 bases and 8 bases, with 15 bases remaining between them. The CDR3 consists of 13 residues. CDR3 in DNA: TGTGCCAGCAGTACGCTTGGGGGGATAGAAGCTTTCTTT. This sequence encodes CASSTLGGIEAFF.

The gene calls are TRBV5-6 and TRBJ1-1, with D maybe TRBD1 (5 bases). V shed 0 bases and J shed 3 bases, with 12 bases lying between them. The germline V gene encodes CDR1 SGHDT and CDR2 YYEEEE. CDR3 length equals 15 residues. CDR3 coding DNA: TGTGCCAGCAGCTTGGCATCGGGGGGAGACACTGAAGCTTTCTTT. Protein product: CASSLASGGDTEAFF.

This chain links TRBV3-1 (or the pseudogene TRBV3-2) with TRBJ1-4, with a possible D match to TRBD1 (6 bases). Germline V gene lookup returns CDR1 LGHDT and CDR2 YNNKEL (reference sequence). This CDR3 region has 13 residues. V was shortened by 8 bases and J by 6 bases, with 13 bases between the two germline ends. This CDR3 is CASLRQVDEKLFF. As DNA, the CDR3 is TGTGCCAGCCTGAGACAGGTGGATGAAAAACTGTTTTTT.

The CDR3 here is CASSATSGGPRGPDTQYF. The CDR3 nucleotides are TGTGCCAGCAGTGCGACTAGCGGGGGGCCTCGGGGCCCAGATACGCAGTATTTT. The genes are TRBV6-2 or TRBV6-3 and TRBJ2-3, with 13 bases fitting TRBD2. This CDR3 region has 18 residues. V was clipped by 5 bases and J by 4 bases; unmatched bases: 12. In germline, CDR1 is MNHEY, CDR2 SVGEGT.

The rearrangement links TRBV7-2 to TRBJ1-1; 10 nucleotides agree with TRBD1. The CDR3 totals 17 residues. V shed 0 bases and J 11 bases; nucleotides not matched to a gene: 15. Germline V gives CDR1 SGHTA, CDR2 FQGNSA. The CDR3 spells CASSLAAWDRGGKGAFF. CDR3 coding DNA: TGTGCCAGCAGCTTAGCAGCGTGGGACAGGGGAGGGAAAGGCGCTTTCTTT.

V gene TRBV18 combines with J gene TRBJ2-1; the match to TRBD1 covers 9 bases. The CDR3 has 16 residues. V shed 3 bases, J shed 7 bases, and the junction held 10 bases outside the gene matches. Germline V gene data show CDR1 as KGHSH and CDR2 as LQKENI. This chain's CDR3 is CASSPPGQGGQNEQFF. CDR3 nucleotide sequence: TGTGCCAGCTCACCGCCGGGACAGGGAGGGCAAAATGAGCAGTTCTTC.

The rearrangement joins TRBV18 to TRBJ2-6; 11 bases align to TRBD1. CDR1 is KGHSH and CDR2 is LQKENI in the germline V gene. The CDR3 extends over 21 amino acids. V lost 3 bases to trimming and J lost 1 base; unmatched junction nucleotides: 14. CDR3 in amino acids: CASSPGQGAGNHPSGANVLTF. For the CDR3, the DNA is TGTGCCAGCTCACCTGGACAGGGGGCTGGAAACCACCCATCTGGGGCCAACGTCCTGACTTTC.

This chain connects TRBV25-1 to TRBJ1-1; 12 nucleotides match TRBD1. Trimming took 4 bases from V and 11 from J; bases not matched to a gene: 5. Germline values: CDR1 MGHDK, CDR2 SYGVNS. The CDR3 consists of 13 residues. Written as DNA, the CDR3 is TGTGCCAGCAGTGCCCTGGGGACAGGGGGCGCTTTCTTT. Its protein is CASSALGTGGAFF.

V gene TRBV5-1 combines with J gene TRBJ2-5, with 9 bases aligning to TRBD1. The V gene's germline CDR1 is SGHRS and CDR2 YFSETQ. The length of the CDR3 is 16 residues. V lost 1 base and J lost 4; bases outside the gene matches: 8. CDR3 sequence (DNA): TGCGCCAGCAGCTTGAGAGGACAGGGGTATGGAGAGACCCAGTACTTC. This encodes CASSLRGQGYGETQYF.

This chain's CDR3 is CASSPRVSGELFF. The CDR3 DNA follows: TGTGCCAGCAGTCCCAGGGTTTCCGGGGAGCTGTTTTTT. This chain links TRBV25-1 with TRBJ2-2, with D perhaps TRBD1 (5 bases). The CDR3 has 13 residues. Trimming pared 5 bases from V and 6 bases from J, leaving 10 bases between. The germline gives CDR1 MGHDK, CDR2 SYGVNS.

This clone was seen just once. V usage is TRBV4-1 and J usage is TRBJ1-1; D possibly corresponds to TRBD1 (6 bases). The V end was cut by 2 bases, the J end by 10 bases, with 23 bases between. Germline V lookup: CDR1 MGHRA, CDR2 YSYEKL. This CDR3 has 16 amino acids. The CDR3 reads CASSQNPSGTPLLAFF. DNA of the CDR3: TGCGCCAGCAGCCAAAATCCATCCGGGACACCTCTCCTAGCTTTCTTT.

The J gene is TRBJ1-1, the V gene TRBV18, with D maybe TRBD1 (5 bases). CDR3 length equals 13 residues. Germline V gives CDR1 KGHSH, CDR2 LQKENI. V lost 2 bases and J 4 bases, leaving 8 bases between the germline ends. The chain's CDR3 is CASSPAGLTEAFF. CDR3 DNA sequence: TGTGCCAGCTCACCAGCGGGGCTCACTGAAGCTTTCTTT.

The chain combines TRBV6-5 with TRBJ1-5; TRBD1 is a possible D gene (5 bases). Germline lookup yields CDR1 MNHEY and CDR2 SVGAGI. The germline V and J ends were trimmed by 3 bases and 2 bases, with 8 bases remaining between them. The CDR3 length is 14 residues. The CDR3 region is CASSYPGGNQPQHF. CDR3 DNA sequence: TGTGCCAGCAGTTATCCGGGGGGCAATCAGCCCCAGCATTTT.

V and J are TRBV7-9 and TRBJ2-1; D is perhaps TRBD1 (5 bases). Between the trimmed V and J ends, which lost 1 base and 7 bases, there was a span of 11 bases. CDR1 is SEHNR and CDR2 is FQNEAQ in the germline V gene (reference sequence). This CDR3 has 14 amino acids. CDR3 sequence: CASSLGGAGNEQFF. The DNA of the CDR3 is TGTGCCAGCAGCTTAGGGGGCGCTGGGAATGAGCAGTTCTTC.

The CDR3 spells CASSSPRGADTQYF. For the CDR3, the DNA is TGCGCCAGCAGCTCCCCTCGAGGAGCAGATACGCAGTATTTT. The chain combines TRBV5-1 with TRBJ2-3, with no clear D. Per the germline V gene, CDR1 is SGHRS and CDR2 is YFSETQ. The CDR3 spans 14 residues. Deletions cut 3 bases from V and 4 bases from J, with 12 bases between.

The chain recombines TRBV5-4 with TRBJ2-5; 8 positions match TRBD2. Unmatched junction bases numbered 5, after V lost 2 bases and J lost 2 bases. Looked up from germline, CDR1 is SGHNT and CDR2 is YYREEE (reference sequence). The CDR3 consists of 15 residues. CDR3 nucleotide sequence: TGTGCCAGCAGCTTTGCTAGCGGGCATCAAGAGACCCAGTACTTC. Amino acid sequence: CASSFASGHQETQYF.